This T cell receptor (beta chain) stems from a study of cytomegalovirus exposure and HLA in healthy donors. The CDR3 is made up of 14 amino acids. The V gene's germline CDR1 is SGHRS and CDR2 YFSETQ. J lost 4 bases, V lost 4 bases, and 5 bases had no gene match. The method was immunoSEQ multiplex PCR; TCRdb's version includes in-frame clones alone and lacks a portion of them. The sample includes under 130,000 clones, roughly nine tenths of them seen just once. The chain recombines TRBV5-1 with TRBJ2-5; TRBD1 matches 9 bases. This TCR was recovered from a woman in her late teens or twenties in good health and CMV-seropositive. Sequences were obtained from PBMCs. The CDR3 loop is CASSVTGGLETQYF. The DNA for the CDR3 is TGCGCCAGCAGCGTGACAGGGGGATTAGAGACCCAGTACTTC.